This T cell receptor beta chain originates from a study of T cell repertoires in cytomegalovirus infection. As for the study in general: Carrying CMV and the relevant HLA type showed in public TCR beta signatures. Study-wide findings and caveats: The ex vivo response was dominated by HLA-C-restricted CMV-specific TCR beta clonotypes. Cumulated frequencies of public TCR beta families served to identify carriers of CMV plus the relevant HLA.

TCRdb processed the reads anew with MiXCR; each CDR3 protein has one entry. This table has around 530,000 distinct CDR3 sequences, about 17% appearing once. The length of the CDR3 is 15 residues. Trimming took 4 bases from V and 8 from J; bases not matched to a gene: 9. The V gene's germline CDR1 is SGHDT and CDR2 YYEEEE. Note on this clonotype: Antigen specificity is unknown.

The receptor was derived from a human donor in good health (CMV status not recorded). Some clones in this sample may be carry-over from other donors' samples. Material for sequencing was CD8+ T cells from PBMCs. V gene TRBV5-6 combines with J gene TRBJ2-1; the match to TRBD1 covers 10 bases. CDR3 nucleotide sequence: TGTGCCAGCAGCGAGGGGACAGGGGCCCCCGATGAGCAGTTCTTC. Encoded protein: CASSEGTGAPDEQFF.